Below are 25 T cell receptor beta chains sequenced from a single sample in a study of cytomegalovirus exposure and HLA in healthy donors. The table came from immunoSEQ multiplex PCR; TCRdb's copy has only in-frame clones and leaves some out. The sample yields 150,000 to 200,000 clones, more than 70% seen once. Sequencing was carried out using PBMCs. These TCRs come from a man aged 18 to 30 in good health and CMV-seronegative.

This clone was counted only a few times. The chain is built from TRBV6-5 and TRBJ2-7; no clear D. Trimming took off 0 bases at V and 1 base at J, with 13 bases between the two ends. CDR3 length: 16 amino acids. Per the germline V gene, CDR1 is MNHEY and CDR2 is SVGAGI. The CDR3 nucleotides are TGTGCCAGCAGTTACTCGTTAAATGCGCGGTCCTACGAGCAGTACGTC. This codes for CASSYSLNARSYEQYV.

The chain couples TRBV6-1 to TRBJ1-2; 7 nucleotides align to TRBD1. V shed 4 bases, J shed 5 bases, and the junction held 7 bases outside the gene matches. The V gene's germline CDR1 is MNHNS and CDR2 SASEGT. This CDR3 has 14 residues. CDR3 region: CASSVRAGGYGYTF. CDR3 nucleotide sequence: TGTGCCAGCAGTGTGAGGGCAGGGGGATATGGCTACACCTTC.

The V and J genes are TRBV4-1 and TRBJ2-7, with TRBD2 matching over 7 bases. V was clipped by 2 bases and J by 4 bases; unmatched bases: 8. CDR1 and CDR2 (germline): MGHRA, YSYEKL. This CDR3 comprises 15 residues. CDR3 loop: CASSQRLAQIYEQYV. CDR3 bases: TGCGCCAGCAGCCAACGACTAGCCCAAATTTACGAGCAGTACGTC.

The rearrangement links TRBV27 to TRBJ2-7; 7 bases are shared with TRBD1. V lost 4 bases to trimming and J lost 5 bases; unmatched junction nucleotides: 11. Per the germline V gene, CDR1 is MNHEY and CDR2 is SMNVEV (reference sequence). The CDR3 covers 15 residues. The CDR3 protein is CASSSGTAISHEQYV. The CDR3 DNA reads TGTGCCAGCAGTTCCGGGACAGCCATCTCGCACGAGCAGTACGTC.

Worth noting for this clone: The junction shows a germline mismatch at one end, possibly a read error. The chain has TRBV7-7 and TRBJ2-5, with TRBD2 matching 11 bases. Germline CDR1 reads SSHAT; CDR2 reads FNYEAQ (reference sequence). This CDR3 spans 16 amino acids. CDR3 in DNA: TGTGCTAGCAGCTGGGGCTTAGCGGGGGGGCGAGAGACCCAGTACTTC. This encodes CASSWGLAGGRETQYF.

The V gene is TRBV4-3, the J gene TRBJ2-7; 9 bases fit TRBD1. Germline CDR1 is LGHNA and CDR2 is YSLEER. Germline trimming cut 5 bases from V and 2 bases from J; bases unmatched to any gene: 4. The CDR3 has 14 residues. CDR3 coding DNA: TGCGCCAGCAGCTCCGGGACAGGGCCCTACGAGCAGTACTTC. Protein product: CASSSGTGPYEQYF.

CDR3 amino acids: CASSSDRTVYEQYF. The CDR3 nucleotides are TGTGCCAGCAGCTCCGACAGGACAGTCTACGAGCAGTACTTC. The chain carries TRBV7-8 and TRBJ2-7; D may be TRBD1 (6 bases). The CDR3 has 14 residues. The V end lost 4 bases, the J end lost 3 bases, and 13 bases lay between the germline ends. CDR1 is SGHVS and CDR2 is FQNEAQ in the germline V gene.

V and J are TRBV2 and TRBJ2-7, with 7 bases fitting TRBD1. This CDR3 spans 14 amino acids. Germline CDR1 and CDR2: SNHLY and FYNNEI. Losses at the gene ends were 7 bases for V and 3 bases for J; bases not matched to a gene: 9. The CDR3 region has the DNA TGTGCCAGCACCTTAAGGGCAGGGGGCTACGAGCAGTACTTC. Translated, it gives CASTLRAGGYEQYF.

This clone has just a few counts. The chain links TRBV6-5 to TRBJ2-7; no reliable D call. The V gene lost 6 bases and the J gene lost 7 bases, with 13 bases spanning the gap. The CDR3 is 12 amino acids. Germline V CDR1 and CDR2: MNHEY, SVGAGI. The CDR3 loop is CASSSPLEEQYF. CDR3 in DNA: TGTGCCAGCAGCTCGCCTCTGGAGGAGCAGTACTTC.

The chain joins TRBV5-1 to TRBJ2-3; the D gene is possibly TRBD1 (6 bases). The CDR3 totals 17 residues. Germline V CDR1 and CDR2: SGHRS, YFSETQ. Trimming took off 1 base at V and 5 bases at J, with 20 bases between the two ends. CDR3 sequence: CASSLNPAQGQLDTQYF. The DNA for the CDR3 is TGCGCCAGCAGCTTGAATCCGGCGCAGGGGCAGTTAGATACGCAGTATTTT.

Remarks on this clone: A much larger clone is a single base away; this may be a read error. Other DNA sequences within the sample encode an identical CDR3. The V gene is TRBV28, the J gene TRBJ2-7; 8 bases agree with TRBD1. The CDR3 is 16 residues long. Germline assignment: CDR1 MDHEN and CDR2 SYDVKM. The DNA of the CDR3 is TGTGCCAGCAGTTCACCGGACAGGGCAGGGGTCTACGAACAGTACTTC. The encoded protein is CASSSPDRAGVYEQYF. Complete variable domain (other parts from reference TRBV28 and TRBJ2-7): DVKVTQSSRYLVKRTGEKVFLECVQDMDHENMFWYRQDPGLGLRLIYFSYDVKMKEKGDIPEGYSVSREKKERFSLILESASTNQTSMYLCASSSPDRAGVYEQYFGPGTRLTVT.

This clone was recorded a few times. The chain has TRBV6-5 and TRBJ1-1; 9 nucleotides align to TRBD1. This CDR3 has 15 residues. V was clipped by 4 bases and J by 4 bases; unmatched bases: 7. The V gene's germline CDR1 is MNHEY and CDR2 SVGAGI. Written as DNA, the CDR3 is TGTGCCAGCAGTTCATGGGACAGGGTAGTCACTGAAGCTTTCTTT. Protein product: CASSSWDRVVTEAFF.

The J gene is TRBJ1-2, the V gene TRBV28, with 10 bases lining up with TRBD1. The CDR3 has 14 amino acids. V dropped 4 bases and J dropped 7; count of bases not matched to a gene: 6. Looked up from germline, CDR1 is MDHEN and CDR2 is SYDVKM. The CDR3, as DNA: TGTGCCAGCAGTTGGGACAGGGGATCGAGTGGCTACACCTTC. Protein sequence: CASSWDRGSSGYTF.

In its sample, this clone was seen a few times. The chain links TRBV4-3 to TRBJ1-2; D is possibly TRBD1 (6 bases). Trimming pared 2 bases from V and 4 bases from J, leaving 14 bases between. From germline, CDR1 is LGHNA and CDR2 YSLEER. This CDR3 comprises 15 residues. The chain's CDR3 is CASSQLQGGSYGYTF. CDR3 DNA sequence: TGCGCCAGCAGCCAACTACAGGGTGGATCCTATGGCTACACCTTC.

The chain employs TRBV7-8 and TRBJ1-5, with TRBD1 as a possible D gene (5 bases). This CDR3 is 16 amino acids long. Trimming took 5 bases from V and 4 from J, leaving 18 bases between them. CDR1 SGHVS and CDR2 FQNEAQ come from the germline V gene. CDR3 coding DNA: TGTGCCAGCAGCATCCCAGGGTCTGGGGGGAATCAGCCCCAGCATTTT. Protein product: CASSIPGSGGNQPQHF.

The rearrangement joins TRBV6-4 to TRBJ2-3, with 10 bases fitting TRBD2. Losses at the gene ends were 4 bases for V and 1 base for J; bases not matched to a gene: 5. CDR3 size: 16 residues. The V gene's germline CDR1 is MRHNA and CDR2 SNTAGT. CDR3 loop: CASSVAGGHGTDTQYF. CDR3 sequence (DNA): TGTGCCAGCAGTGTAGCGGGAGGACACGGCACAGATACGCAGTATTTT.

This chain uses TRBV5-1 with TRBJ2-5, with 9 bases aligning to TRBD1. In germline, CDR1 is SGHRS, CDR2 YFSETQ. After removal of 4 bases from V and 5 bases from J, the junction contained 6 bases not matched to a gene. This CDR3 comprises 14 residues. CDR3 loop: CASSLGTGPETQYF. CDR3 nucleotide sequence: TGCGCCAGCAGCCTAGGGACAGGGCCGGAGACCCAGTACTTC.

The V and J genes are TRBV27 and TRBJ1-5; TRBD1 might be the D (5 bases). Germline loops: CDR1 MNHEY, CDR2 SMNVEV (reference sequence). The CDR3 has 12 residues. Trimming removed 5 bases from V and 8 bases from J, with 10 bases in between. This chain's CDR3 is CASSGGVEPQHF. The DNA of the CDR3 is TGTGCCAGCAGTGGGGGGGTTGAGCCCCAGCATTTT.

The chain joins TRBV5-6 to TRBJ1-2; D call uncertain. This CDR3 contains 16 residues. V was trimmed by 6 bases and J by 2 bases, leaving 20 bases between them. CDR1 and CDR2 (germline): SGHDT, YYEEEE. The CDR3 reads CASTLSSRWANYGYTF. CDR3 nucleotide sequence: TGTGCCAGCACCCTCAGTAGTAGATGGGCGAACTATGGCTACACCTTC.

The CDR3 sequence: CASRLGGTGESNQPQHF. The CDR3 DNA follows: TGTGCAAGTCGCTTAGGGGGGACAGGGGAGAGCAATCAGCCCCAGCATTTT. The V gene is TRBV12-2, the J gene TRBJ1-5; TRBD1 is the table's D call and was not checked against the DNA. TRBV12-2 corresponds to a pseudogene. This CDR3 spans 17 amino acids.

The rearrangement joins TRBV5-4 to TRBJ2-1; the match to TRBD1 covers 11 bases. V lost 4 bases, J lost 5 bases, and 5 bases stayed unmatched. This CDR3 has 15 amino acids. Germline V CDR1 and CDR2: SGHNT, YYREEE (reference sequence). The CDR3 DNA reads TGTGCCAGCAGCGTCGGACAGGGGGCCAACAATGAGCAGTTCTTC. It encodes CASSVGQGANNEQFF.

The CDR3 spells CASSSSSNYGYTF. The DNA for the CDR3 is TGCGCCAGCAGCTCCAGTTCTAACTATGGCTACACCTTC. The J gene is TRBJ1-2, the V gene TRBV5-1; D is undetermined. CDR3 length: 13 amino acids. V was trimmed by 3 bases and J by 0 bases, leaving 6 bases between them. CDR1 and CDR2 from the germline V gene are SGHRS and YFSETQ. Using reference TRBV5-1 and TRBJ1-2 for the parts outside the CDR3, the full variable domain is KAGVTQTPRYLIKTRGQQVTLSCSPISGHRSVSWYQQTPGQGLQFLFEYFSETQRNKGNFPGRFSGRQFSNSRSEMNVSTLELGDSALYLCASSSSSNYGYTFGSGTRLTVV.

The chain has TRBV7-9 and TRBJ1-2, with 7 bases matching TRBD1. The CDR3 covers 16 residues. Per the germline V gene, CDR1 is SEHNR and CDR2 is FQNEAQ (reference sequence). V dropped 1 base and J dropped 6; count of bases not matched to a gene: 11. This CDR3 reads CASSLVKRDSWDGYTF. CDR3 nucleotides: TGTGCCAGCAGCTTAGTAAAACGGGACAGCTGGGATGGCTACACCTTC.

In its sample, this clone was seen a few times. This chain links TRBV10-1 with TRBJ1-2; a weak D match, TRBD1 (6 bases). CDR1 is WNHNN, CDR2 SYGVQD, per germline (reference sequence). V was clipped by 0 bases and J by 4 bases, with 15 bases between them. The CDR3 totals 16 residues. The CDR3 nucleotides read TGCGCCAGCAGTGAGTCCCCAGGGGAGACCCCCTATGGCTACACCTTC. As protein: CASSESPGETPYGYTF.

The V and J genes are TRBV11-2 and TRBJ2-7; D is undetermined. V was clipped by 5 bases and J by 4 bases, with 9 bases between them. The length of the CDR3 is 12 residues. Germline assignment: CDR1 SGHAT and CDR2 FQNNGV. The CDR3 DNA sequence: TGTGCCAGCAGCCCGTTCGGTTACGAGCAGTACTTC. Translating it yields CASSPFGYEQYF.